This T cell receptor beta chain was identified in a study of T-cell reconstitution after alpha-beta-depleted transplantation in children. Study observations and caveats: Newly made T cells mostly supplied T-cell counts and diversity one year after transplant. Where alpha-beta T cells came from about two months after transplant was reportedly several hundred expanded graft clones.

CDR3 length: 15 amino acids. Germline V gives CDR1 MNHEY, CDR2 SVGEGT. V trimming: 6 bases; J trimming: 7 bases; junction bases outside the gene matches: 11. It was with unique molecular identifiers that the TCRbeta library was prepared. TCRdb reprocessed the PCR reads via MiXCR and lists one record per CDR3 protein. The sample gives over 150,000 distinct CDR3 sequences, around 10% of which show up once; 13% is in the top ten. The sample holds many counts of this clonotype. Its antigen is not identified. V is TRBV6-2 or TRBV6-3 and J is TRBJ2-1; 8 bases match TRBD2. This TCR was recovered from a boy aged 2 to 10 with acute myeloid leukemia, due to receive a stem cell transplant. The material sequenced was PBMCs, taken before TCRalphabeta/CD19-depleted stem cell transplant. CDR3 bases: TGTGCCAGCAGACCCAGCGGGGGCGTTATGAATGAGCAGTTCTTC. It encodes CASRPSGGVMNEQFF.